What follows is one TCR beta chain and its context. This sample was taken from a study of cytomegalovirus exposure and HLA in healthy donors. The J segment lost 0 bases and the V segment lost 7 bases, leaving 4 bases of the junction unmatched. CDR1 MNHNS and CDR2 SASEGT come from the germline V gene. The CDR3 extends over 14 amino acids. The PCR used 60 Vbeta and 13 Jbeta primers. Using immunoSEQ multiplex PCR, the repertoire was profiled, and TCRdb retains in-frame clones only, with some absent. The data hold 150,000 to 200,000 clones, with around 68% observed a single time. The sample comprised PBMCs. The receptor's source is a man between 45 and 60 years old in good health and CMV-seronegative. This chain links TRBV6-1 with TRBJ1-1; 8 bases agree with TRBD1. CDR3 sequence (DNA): TGTGCCAGCATCAGGGGGCAAATGAACACTGAAGCTTTCTTT. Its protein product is CASIRGQMNTEAFF.